This is a list of T cell receptor beta chains from one sample in a study of regulatory T cells in long-lasting Graves disease. From the multiplex PCR reads, TCRdb called clonotypes with MiXCR, one entry per CDR3 protein. Of about 460,000 distinct CDR3 sequences in the sample, approximately 22% are singletons; the top ten hold under 15%. The sequenced sample was peripheral blood mononuclear cells (PBMCs), obtained when the disease was refractory, from a patient treated with antithyroid drugs. These receptors all stem from a female donor with Graves disease. The CDR3 runs from the conserved cysteine through the conserved F or W. D genes are given only for firm matches. For some rows the clone size is stated as once, few or many, or as a class when expanded; others skip it.

len: 15; d_gene: TRBD1; j_gene: TRBJ2-2; abundance: few; v_gene: TRBV3-1; CDR3nt: TGTGCCAGCAGTCGGGACAGTAGGAACACCGGGGAGCTGTTTTTT; CDR3aa: CASSRDSRNTGELFF
len: 13; d_gene: .; j_gene: TRBJ1-2; abundance: .; v_gene: TRBV29-1; CDR3nt: TGCAGCGCCCCGCAGGGGCGGAACTATGGCTACACCTTC; CDR3aa: CSAPQGRNYGYTF
len: 16; d_gene: .; j_gene: TRBJ2-7; abundance: many; v_gene: TRBV12-3/TRBV12-4; CDR3nt: TGTGCCAGCAGCAGCAGTGCCGGCCCGGGACTGAACGAGCAGTACTTC; CDR3aa: CASSSSAGPGLNEQYF
len: 13; d_gene: .; j_gene: TRBJ2-7; abundance: many; v_gene: TRBV10-1; CDR3nt: TGCGCCAGCAGATTGACAGTGCACTACGAGCAGTACTTC; CDR3aa: CASRLTVHYEQYF
len: 15; d_gene: TRBD2; j_gene: TRBJ2-7; abundance: many; v_gene: TRBV28; CDR3nt: TGTGCCAGCAGTTTATTGACTAGCGGAGTGGGGGAGCAGTACTTC; CDR3aa: CASSLLTSGVGEQYF
len: 18; d_gene: .; j_gene: TRBJ2-6; abundance: .; v_gene: TRBV7-2; CDR3nt: TGTGCCAGCAGCTTAAGCCCGGGACACGGATCTGGGGCCAACGTCCTGACTTTC; CDR3aa: CASSLSPGHGSGANVLTF
len: 14; d_gene: .; j_gene: TRBJ1-3; abundance: .; v_gene: TRBV14; CDR3nt: TGTGCCAGCAGCCAAGTAAGAGACAGAGACACCATATATTTT; CDR3aa: CASSQVRDRDTIYF
len: 14; d_gene: .; j_gene: TRBJ2-7; abundance: .; v_gene: TRBV4-2; CDR3nt: TGTGCCAGCAGCCGAGAGCGGCTTAACTACGAGCAGTACTTC; CDR3aa: CASSRERLNYEQYF
len: 14; d_gene: TRBD1; j_gene: TRBJ1-5; abundance: many; v_gene: TRBV12-3/TRBV12-4; CDR3nt: TGTGCCAGCAGGGGGACAGGGCTGGAGCAGCCCCAGCATTTT; CDR3aa: CASRGTGLEQPQHF
len: 15; d_gene: .; j_gene: TRBJ2-2; abundance: .; v_gene: TRBV7-2; CDR3nt: TGTGCCAGCAGCTCACCGGGACGGATTCCGGGGGAGCTGTTTTTT; CDR3aa: CASSSPGRIPGELFF
len: 15; d_gene: TRBD1; j_gene: TRBJ1-3; abundance: .; v_gene: TRBV6-1; CDR3nt: TGTGCCAGCAAAAACACAGGGGACTCTGGAAACACCATATATTTT; CDR3aa: CASKNTGDSGNTIYF
len: 16; d_gene: TRBD1; j_gene: TRBJ2-2; abundance: .; v_gene: TRBV7-2; CDR3nt: TGTGCCAGCCGGACGGTCGGACAGGGGAACACCGGGGAGCTGTTTTTT; CDR3aa: CASRTVGQGNTGELFF
len: 12; d_gene: .; j_gene: TRBJ2-7; abundance: few; v_gene: TRBV19; CDR3nt: TGTGCCAGTAGTATAGTTGGGAACGAGCAGTACTTC; CDR3aa: CASSIVGNEQYF
len: 14; d_gene: .; j_gene: TRBJ2-7; abundance: few; v_gene: TRBV10-3; CDR3nt: TGTGCCATCACCCCGTCGGGTGGAGCCTACGAGCAGTACTTC; CDR3aa: CAITPSGGAYEQYF
len: 17; d_gene: TRBD1; j_gene: TRBJ2-7; abundance: .; v_gene: TRBV6-1; CDR3nt: TGTGCCAGCAGTCAGCAAAGACGGGACAGATTAGGGTACGGGCAGTACTTC; CDR3aa: CASSQQRRDRLGYGQYF
len: 15; d_gene: .; j_gene: TRBJ1-1; abundance: many; v_gene: TRBV6-5; CDR3nt: TGTGCCAGCAGTTGGGACGAGGGCTCGGACACTGAAGCTTTCTTT; CDR3aa: CASSWDEGSDTEAFF
len: 16; d_gene: .; j_gene: TRBJ2-5; abundance: .; v_gene: TRBV18; CDR3nt: TGTGCCAGCTCGCCAACCGGGACTCCCCGGCAGGGGACCCAGTACTTC; CDR3aa: CASSPTGTPRQGTQYF
len: 13; d_gene: .; j_gene: TRBJ2-7; abundance: .; v_gene: TRBV29-1; CDR3nt: TGCAGCGTTTTTACAGGTAGCTCCTACGAGCAGTACTTC; CDR3aa: CSVFTGSSYEQYF
len: 18; d_gene: TRBD2; j_gene: TRBJ2-5; abundance: .; v_gene: TRBV19; CDR3nt: TGTGCCAGTAGTATAGTAGTTAGGCGGGTCCCCGGGGGGGAGACCCAGTACTTC; CDR3aa: CASSIVVRRVPGGETQYF
len: 13; d_gene: .; j_gene: TRBJ2-7; abundance: .; v_gene: TRBV20-1; CDR3nt: TGCAGTGCAAATCCCCTAGAATTCTACGAGCAGTACTTC; CDR3aa: CSANPLEFYEQYF
len: 18; d_gene: TRBD2; j_gene: TRBJ2-3; abundance: .; v_gene: TRBV13; CDR3nt: TGTGCCAGCAGCTCTCCCCCCCGACTAGCGGGAGCGTCAGATACGCAGTATTTT; CDR3aa: CASSSPPRLAGASDTQYF
len: 17; d_gene: .; j_gene: TRBJ2-7; abundance: .; v_gene: TRBV12-3/TRBV12-4; CDR3nt: TGTGCCAGCAGTTTATCCGATTGGGCGGAAGGGAGCTACGAGCAGTACTTC; CDR3aa: CASSLSDWAEGSYEQYF
len: 11; d_gene: .; j_gene: TRBJ2-7; abundance: many; v_gene: TRBV2; CDR3nt: TGTGCCAGCAGTGTACTCTACGAGCAGTACTTC; CDR3aa: CASSVLYEQYF
len: 14; d_gene: TRBD1; j_gene: TRBJ2-5; abundance: .; v_gene: TRBV12-3/TRBV12-4; CDR3nt: TGTACCAGCAGTTTCGGGACAGCCCAAGAGACCCAGTACTTC; CDR3aa: CTSSFGTAQETQYF
len: 16; d_gene: .; j_gene: TRBJ1-6; abundance: .; v_gene: TRBV20-1; CDR3nt: TGCAGTGCTAGAGATCTCCAGGCGGTTAAGAATTCACCCCTCCACTTT; CDR3aa: CSARDLQAVKNSPLHF
len: 17; d_gene: TRBD1; j_gene: TRBJ1-1; abundance: few; v_gene: TRBV7-9; CDR3nt: TGTGCCAGCAGCTTAGTCCTAATTAGGGACAGTAACACTGAAGCTTTCTTT; CDR3aa: CASSLVLIRDSNTEAFF
len: 11; d_gene: .; j_gene: TRBJ2-5; abundance: many; v_gene: TRBV20-1; CDR3nt: TGCAGTGTTGGACTTGAGGAGACCCAGTACTTC; CDR3aa: CSVGLEETQYF
len: 15; d_gene: TRBD2; j_gene: TRBJ2-5; abundance: many; v_gene: TRBV6-1; CDR3nt: TGTGCCAGCAGCTCCGGACTAGGGGTCCCAGAGACCCAGTACTTC; CDR3aa: CASSSGLGVPETQYF
len: 15; d_gene: .; j_gene: TRBJ2-7; abundance: .; v_gene: TRBV20-1; CDR3nt: TGCAGTGCTGCCAGGATGGCGGGAACGTCCTACGAGCAGTACTTC; CDR3aa: CSAARMAGTSYEQYF
len: 13; d_gene: .; j_gene: TRBJ1-1; abundance: few; v_gene: TRBV30; CDR3nt: TGTGCGGGGGGTAGGGACTTCAACACTGAAGCTTTCTTT; CDR3aa: CAGGRDFNTEAFF
len: 15; d_gene: .; j_gene: TRBJ1-1; abundance: many; v_gene: TRBV3-1; CDR3nt: TGTGCCAGCAGCCAAGACAGTCTTGTGAACACTGAAGCTTTCTTT; CDR3aa: CASSQDSLVNTEAFF
len: 14; d_gene: .; j_gene: TRBJ2-2; abundance: .; v_gene: TRBV10-3; CDR3nt: TGTGCCATTTGGACAGACTCGAACACCGGGGAGCTGTTTTTT; CDR3aa: CAIWTDSNTGELFF
len: 16; d_gene: .; j_gene: TRBJ2-5; abundance: many; v_gene: TRBV6-9; CDR3nt: TGTGCCAGCAGTTACTCAGGACGGTCTTATCATAAAGACCAGTACTTC; CDR3aa: CASSYSGRSYHKDQYF
len: 15; d_gene: TRBD1; j_gene: TRBJ2-7; abundance: .; v_gene: TRBV9; CDR3nt: TGTGCCAGCAGCGCCTCCGGGACAGGGGCCTACGAGCAGTACTTC; CDR3aa: CASSASGTGAYEQYF
len: 15; d_gene: .; j_gene: TRBJ2-7; abundance: many; v_gene: TRBV2; CDR3nt: TGTGCCAGCAGCCCTCGGGCGGGGAACTCCTACGAGCAGTACTTC; CDR3aa: CASSPRAGNSYEQYF
len: 17; d_gene: .; j_gene: TRBJ2-1; abundance: .; v_gene: TRBV11-3; CDR3nt: TGTGCCAGCAGCTTAGATGTTTTGGGGGTTCCCGAGGGTGAGCAGTTCTTC; CDR3aa: CASSLDVLGVPEGEQFF
len: 14; d_gene: TRBD1; j_gene: TRBJ2-7; abundance: few; v_gene: TRBV5-6; CDR3nt: TGTGCCAGCAGCACGGGGACAGGGGGGGGCGAGCAGTACTTC; CDR3aa: CASSTGTGGGEQYF
len: 12; d_gene: TRBD1; j_gene: TRBJ1-1; abundance: many; v_gene: TRBV2; CDR3nt: TGTGCCAGCACTCAGGGGGGCACTGAAGCTTTCTTT; CDR3aa: CASTQGGTEAFF
len: 15; d_gene: .; j_gene: TRBJ1-4; abundance: .; v_gene: TRBV7-9; CDR3nt: TGTGCCAGCAGCTTATCGACAGACAAGGGAGAAAAACTGTTTTTT; CDR3aa: CASSLSTDKGEKLFF
len: 14; d_gene: .; j_gene: TRBJ2-5; abundance: few; v_gene: TRBV18; CDR3nt: TGTGCCAGCTCACCACCGGAGGCATCGGGGACCCAGTACTTC; CDR3aa: CASSPPEASGTQYF
len: 14; d_gene: .; j_gene: TRBJ1-1; abundance: .; v_gene: TRBV9; CDR3nt: TGTGCCAGCAGCGTAGCTCGGGTGAACACTGAAGCTTTCTTT; CDR3aa: CASSVARVNTEAFF
len: 18; d_gene: TRBD1; j_gene: TRBJ1-4; abundance: many; v_gene: TRBV12-3/TRBV12-4; CDR3nt: TGTGCCAGCAGTTTAGCCCGTGCCAGGGGGCAAAAGCATGAAAAACTGTTTTTT; CDR3aa: CASSLARARGQKHEKLFF
len: 19; d_gene: TRBD1; j_gene: TRBJ1-5; abundance: .; v_gene: TRBV6-2/TRBV6-3; CDR3nt: TGTGCCAGCAGTTACCCCCACCATGGGACAGCTTTAAGCAATCAGCCCCAGCATTTT; CDR3aa: CASSYPHHGTALSNQPQHF
len: 13; d_gene: .; j_gene: TRBJ2-3; abundance: once; v_gene: TRBV4-2; CDR3nt: TGTGCCAGCAGCCAGCTGTTGGAGGATACGCAGTATTTT; CDR3aa: CASSQLLEDTQYF
len: 14; d_gene: TRBD1; j_gene: TRBJ2-5; abundance: .; v_gene: TRBV5-8; CDR3nt: TGTGCCAGCAGCTTCTTGGGACAGCAAGAGACCCAGTACTTC; CDR3aa: CASSFLGQQETQYF
len: 12; d_gene: .; j_gene: TRBJ1-4; abundance: .; v_gene: TRBV11-2; CDR3nt: TGTGCCAGCAGCCCCTTTGGGGAAAAACTGTTTTTT; CDR3aa: CASSPFGEKLFF
len: 13; d_gene: .; j_gene: TRBJ2-2; abundance: few; v_gene: TRBV7-9; CDR3nt: TGTGCCAGCGAACAGGCATCCACCGGGGAGCTGTTTTTT; CDR3aa: CASEQASTGELFF
len: 17; d_gene: TRBD1; j_gene: TRBJ2-4; abundance: .; v_gene: TRBV19; CDR3nt: TGTGCCAGTAGTGCCCACACAGGGGGCGGGTCCAAAAACATTCAGTACTTC; CDR3aa: CASSAHTGGGSKNIQYF
len: 14; d_gene: .; j_gene: TRBJ1-1; abundance: many; v_gene: TRBV12-3/TRBV12-4; CDR3nt: TGTGCCAGCAGTTTAACAATAAGGGACGGTGAAGCTTTCTTT; CDR3aa: CASSLTIRDGEAFF
len: 12; d_gene: .; j_gene: TRBJ2-7; abundance: few; v_gene: TRBV5-6; CDR3nt: TGTGCCAGCAGCTTGTGGACCTACGAGCAGTACTTC; CDR3aa: CASSLWTYEQYF
len: 16; d_gene: .; j_gene: TRBJ1-2; abundance: few; v_gene: TRBV12-3/TRBV12-4; CDR3nt: TGTGCCAGCAGTTTAGCGCCGGGGAGGGTCGGGGATGGCTACACCTTC; CDR3aa: CASSLAPGRVGDGYTF
len: 14; d_gene: .; j_gene: TRBJ1-1; abundance: .; v_gene: TRBV25-1; CDR3nt: TGTGCCAGCGCCAACGGGGGGGCGCTTACTGAAGCTTTCTTT; CDR3aa: CASANGGALTEAFF
len: 16; d_gene: TRBD2; j_gene: TRBJ2-2; abundance: .; v_gene: TRBV6-2/TRBV6-3; CDR3nt: TGTGCCAGCAGTTACGGTAGCGGGGGGAACACCGGGGAGCTGTTTTTT; CDR3aa: CASSYGSGGNTGELFF
len: 12; d_gene: .; j_gene: TRBJ1-2; abundance: few; v_gene: TRBV20-1; CDR3nt: TGCAGTGCGATCCTGGGGAGCTATGGCTACACCTTC; CDR3aa: CSAILGSYGYTF
len: 11; d_gene: .; j_gene: TRBJ2-5; abundance: many; v_gene: TRBV29-1; CDR3nt: TGCAGCGTTGAGAGTGGGCAGACCCAGTACTTC; CDR3aa: CSVESGQTQYF
len: 15; d_gene: TRBD2; j_gene: TRBJ2-5; abundance: .; v_gene: TRBV6-2/TRBV6-3; CDR3nt: TGTGCCAGCAGTTACTCCGAGGCGGGAGCGGAGACCCAGTACTTC; CDR3aa: CASSYSEAGAETQYF
len: 17; d_gene: .; j_gene: TRBJ2-7; abundance: .; v_gene: TRBV20-1; CDR3nt: TGCAGTGCTAGACCCCAGGGTGGCGGAGCCAATTCCTACGAGCAGTACTTC; CDR3aa: CSARPQGGGANSYEQYF